What follows are 9 T cell receptor beta chains derived from one specimen sequenced in a study of cytomegalovirus exposure and HLA in healthy donors. Use of 60 Vbeta and 13 Jbeta primers characterized the PCR. Sequencing used immunoSEQ multiplex PCR; TCRdb keeps in-frame clones, though not all of them. The sample holds some 150,000 clones, around 60% seen once. Sequences were obtained from PBMCs. The receptor source for this set is a woman in her sixties or seventies in good health and CMV-seropositive.

The chain combines TRBV13 with TRBJ2-7; 7 bases are a match to TRBD2. Germline CDR1 PRHDT, CDR2 FYEKMQ (reference sequence). The junction had 15 bases not matched to a gene; V was cut back by 2 bases and J by 5 bases. The CDR3 covers 17 residues. Here the CDR3 reads CASSLRVRVAGDHEQYF. The CDR3 region has the DNA TGTGCCAGCAGCTTAAGGGTTAGAGTGGCGGGAGACCACGAGCAGTACTTC.

J is TRBJ2-3 and V is TRBV19, with a tentative D call TRBD2 (5 bases). The CDR3 covers 13 residues. In germline, CDR1 is LNHDA, CDR2 SQIVND (reference sequence). V was cut by 5 bases and J by 2 bases, with 8 bases left in between. This chain's CDR3 is CASSGLATDTQYF. As DNA, the CDR3 is TGTGCCAGTAGTGGGCTAGCCACAGATACGCAGTATTTT.

The chain uses TRBV5-1 and TRBJ1-1; D is perhaps TRBD1 (6 bases). Germline V gene data show CDR1 as SGHRS and CDR2 as YFSETQ. The CDR3 totals 14 residues. V was shortened by 4 bases and J by 3 bases, with 13 bases between the two germline ends. The CDR3 DNA sequence: TGCGCCAGCAGCGTGACAGGACCGCACACTGAAGCTTTCTTT. As protein: CASSVTGPHTEAFF.

V gene TRBV29-1 combines with J gene TRBJ1-1; no clear D. V gave up 7 bases and J gave up 4 bases, with 16 bases separating them. The germline CDR1 and CDR2 sequences are SQVTM and ANQGSEA. CDR3 size: 13 residues. The CDR3 spells CSGLGLAGTEAFF. In nucleotides, the CDR3 is TGCAGCGGCCTAGGACTGGCGGGCACTGAAGCTTTCTTT.

This chain connects TRBV5-1 to TRBJ2-2, with 7 bases that match TRBD1. The CDR3 totals 15 residues. The V segment lost 1 base and the J segment 6 bases; nucleotides outside the gene matches: 6. Germline assignment: CDR1 SGHRS and CDR2 YFSETQ. CDR3 sequence: CASSLKGARAGELFF. For the CDR3, the DNA is TGCGCCAGCAGCTTGAAGGGGGCGAGGGCCGGGGAGCTGTTTTTT.

The chain recombines TRBV5-3 with TRBJ2-1; 7 bases are shared with TRBD2. TRBV5-3 falls under the ORF class, with uncertain function. The CDR3 sequence is 17 residues long. Unmatched junction bases numbered 10, after V lost 0 bases and J lost 4 bases. This chain's CDR3 is CARSLEPAGAYYNEQFF. CDR3 bases: TGTGCCAGAAGCTTGGAACCCGCGGGAGCATATTACAATGAGCAGTTCTTC.

The chain carries TRBV4-3 and TRBJ2-5, with 12 bases lining up with TRBD2. The CDR3 spans 21 residues. With 0 bases clipped from V and 0 bases from J, the junction kept 14 bases outside the gene matches. The germline V gene encodes CDR1 LGHNA and CDR2 YSLEER. Written as DNA, the CDR3 is TGCGCCAGCAGCCAAGATCGGCCTAGCGGGAGGGGAATTCTGTACCAAGAGACCCAGTACTTC. Translating gives CASSQDRPSGRGILYQETQYF.

This clone came up once. The chain is built from TRBV5-1 and TRBJ2-5; 8 nucleotides line up with TRBD2. Per germline, CDR1 SGHRS and CDR2 YFSETQ. Germline trimming cut 2 bases from V and 0 bases from J; bases unmatched to any gene: 6. This CDR3 comprises 16 residues. This chain's CDR3 is CASSFGSGTYQETQYF. DNA of the CDR3: TGCGCCAGCAGCTTTGGTAGCGGGACGTACCAAGAGACCCAGTACTTC.

The V call is TRBV28, the J call TRBJ1-1, with D possibly being TRBD1 (5 bases). V gave up 1 base and J gave up 1 base, with 10 bases separating them. The CDR3 has 15 amino acids. CDR1 and CDR2 from the germline V gene are MDHEN and SYDVKM. Written as DNA, the CDR3 is TGTGCCAGCAGTTTATACGTGGGGCCGAACACTGAAGCTTTCTTT. Its translation: CASSLYVGPNTEAFF.